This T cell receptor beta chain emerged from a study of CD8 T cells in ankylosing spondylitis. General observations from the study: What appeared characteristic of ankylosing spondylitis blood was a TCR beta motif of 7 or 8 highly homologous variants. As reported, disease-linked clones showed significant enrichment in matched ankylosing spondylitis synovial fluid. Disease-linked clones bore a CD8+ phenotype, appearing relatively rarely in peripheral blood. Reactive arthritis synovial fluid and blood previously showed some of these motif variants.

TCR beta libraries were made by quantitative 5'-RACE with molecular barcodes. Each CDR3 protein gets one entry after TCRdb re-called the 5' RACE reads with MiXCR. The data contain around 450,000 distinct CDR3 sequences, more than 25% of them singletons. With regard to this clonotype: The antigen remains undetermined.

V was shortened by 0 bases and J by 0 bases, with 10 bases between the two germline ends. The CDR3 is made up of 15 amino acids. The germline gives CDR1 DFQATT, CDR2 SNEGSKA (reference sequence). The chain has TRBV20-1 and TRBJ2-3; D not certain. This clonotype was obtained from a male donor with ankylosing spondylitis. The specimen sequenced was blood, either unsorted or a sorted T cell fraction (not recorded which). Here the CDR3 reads CSARDFQLSTDTQYF. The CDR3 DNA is TGCAGTGCTAGAGATTTTCAGCTAAGCACAGATACGCAGTATTTT.